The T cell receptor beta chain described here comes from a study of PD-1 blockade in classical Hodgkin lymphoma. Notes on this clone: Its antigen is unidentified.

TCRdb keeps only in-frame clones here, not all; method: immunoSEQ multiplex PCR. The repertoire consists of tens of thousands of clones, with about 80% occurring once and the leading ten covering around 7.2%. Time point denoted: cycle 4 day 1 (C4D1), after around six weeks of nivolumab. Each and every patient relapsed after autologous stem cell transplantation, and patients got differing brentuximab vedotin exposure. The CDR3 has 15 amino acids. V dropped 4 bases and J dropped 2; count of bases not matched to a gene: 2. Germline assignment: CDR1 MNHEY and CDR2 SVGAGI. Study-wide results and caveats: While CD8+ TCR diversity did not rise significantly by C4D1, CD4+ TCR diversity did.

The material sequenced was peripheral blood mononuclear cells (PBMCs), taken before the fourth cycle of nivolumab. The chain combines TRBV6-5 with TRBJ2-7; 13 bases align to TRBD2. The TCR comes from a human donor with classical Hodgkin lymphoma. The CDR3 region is CASSSGLAGAYEQYF. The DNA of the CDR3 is TGTGCCAGCAGTTCCGGACTAGCGGGAGCCTACGAGCAGTACTTC.